The rows below give T cell receptor beta chains drawn from one sample of a study of cytomegalovirus exposure and HLA in healthy donors. Data came from immunoSEQ multiplex PCR; TCRdb stores just in-frame clones and leaves some out. The repertoire holds about 150,000 clones, with 70% to 85% as singletons. Sequenced: PBMCs. These receptors were obtained from a man aged 30-40 years in good health and CMV-seronegative. The CDR3 runs from the conserved cysteine through the conserved F or W. D genes are given only for firm matches. Clone size is given for some rows only: seen once, a few or many times, or a class if the clone is expanded.

v_call	j_call	clone_size	d_call	cdr3_aa	cdr3_nt
TRBV7-2	TRBJ1-5	.	.	CASSSGAGQPQHF	TGTGCCAGCAGCTCCGGTGCAGGTCAGCCCCAGCATTTT
TRBV6-5	TRBJ1-1	.	.	CASSYGQGYTEAFF	TGTGCCAGCAGTTACGGCCAGGGGTACACTGAAGCTTTCTTT
TRBV5-6	TRBJ2-7	.	.	CASSLRVQGEQYF	TGTGCCAGCAGCTTGCGGGTTCAGGGGGAGCAGTACTTC
TRBV4-2	TRBJ1-5	.	.	CASSQDIQWPQHF	TGTGCCAGCAGCCAAGATATTCAGTGGCCCCAGCATTTT
TRBV2	TRBJ1-1	.	TRBD1	CASKRQGRGDTEAFF	TGTGCCAGCAAAAGACAGGGAAGGGGGGACACTGAAGCTTTCTTT
TRBV11-3	TRBJ2-7	.	.	CASSKTASSYEQYF	TGTGCCAGCAGCAAGACAGCCTCCTCCTACGAGCAGTACTTC
TRBV7-2	TRBJ2-7	.	.	CASSPRDWSSYEQYF	TGTGCCAGCAGCCCTAGGGACTGGAGCTCCTACGAGCAGTACTTC
TRBV6-5	TRBJ2-5	.	TRBD1	CASNLGQGRWETQYF	TGTGCCAGCAACCTGGGACAGGGACGTTGGGAGACCCAGTACTTC
TRBV11-2	TRBJ1-1	.	.	CASSLWGGDTEAFF	TGTGCCAGCAGCTTATGGGGAGGTGACACTGAAGCTTTCTTT
TRBV6-5	TRBJ1-1	.	.	CASSRSSMNTEAFF	TGTGCCAGCAGCCGCTCTAGCATGAACACTGAAGCTTTCTTT
TRBV6-5	TRBJ1-5	few	.	CASRTDRNQPQHF	TGTGCCAGCAGAACAGATAGGAATCAGCCCCAGCATTTT
TRBV5-6	TRBJ1-2	.	.	CASTPGGYGYTF	TGTGCCAGCACCCCCGGGGGGTATGGCTACACCTTC
TRBV19	TRBJ2-1	few	.	CASSLGDNNEQFF	TGTGCCAGTAGTCTAGGAGACAACAATGAGCAGTTCTTC
TRBV2	TRBJ1-3	.	TRBD1	CASTGTGGNTIYF	TGTGCCAGCACCGGGACAGGTGGAAACACCATATATTTT
TRBV5-4	TRBJ2-3	.	.	CASSSGPGGNPSTDTQYF	TGTGCCAGCAGCTCTGGGCCAGGGGGGAACCCATCAACAGATACGCAGTATTTT
TRBV6-1	TRBJ2-3	.	.	CATQVESTDTQYF	TGTGCCACACAGGTTGAGAGCACAGATACGCAGTATTTT
TRBV29-1	TRBJ1-2	.	TRBD1	CSVEGGQGIGYPF	TGCAGCGTTGAAGGGGGACAGGGTATAGGCTACCCCTTC
TRBV28	TRBJ2-2	.	.	CASSFWQILGTGELFF	TGTGCCAGCAGTTTCTGGCAGATCCTAGGAACCGGGGAGCTGTTTTTT
TRBV5-1	TRBJ2-1	.	TRBD1	CASSLGAGGSYNEQFF	TGCGCCAGCAGCTTGGGGGCAGGGGGCTCCTACAATGAGCAGTTCTTC
TRBV27	TRBJ1-6	once	.	CASSWDINNSPLHF	TGTGCCAGCAGTTGGGACATAAATAATTCACCCCTCCACTTT
TRBV6-1	TRBJ2-7	.	.	CASKSPLDEQYF	TGTGCCAGCAAATCCCCACTTGACGAGCAGTACTTC
TRBV19	TRBJ1-5	.	TRBD1	CASSIGGGSQPQNF	TGTGCCAGTAGTATCGGAGGGGGCTCTCAGCCCCAGAATTTT
TRBV4-2	TRBJ1-2	.	.	CASRGDYGYTF	TGTGCCAGCAGGGGCGACTATGGCTACACCTTC
TRBV2	TRBJ1-1	few	TRBD1	CASRIATGRNTEAFF	TGTGCCAGCAGGATAGCGACAGGGAGGAACACTGAAGCTTTCTTT
TRBV4-3	TRBJ2-2	.	.	CASSQAREWPTGELFF	TGCGCCAGCAGCCAAGCGAGGGAGTGGCCTACCGGGGAGCTGTTTTTT
TRBV30	TRBJ2-1	.	.	CAWTLGQSRSYNEQFF	TGTGCCTGGACCCTCGGACAGTCTCGCTCCTACAATGAGCAGTTCTTC
TRBV5-1	TRBJ2-1	.	TRBD1	CASSSTGGNIEQFF	TGCGCCAGCAGCTCGACAGGGGGCAATATTGAGCAGTTCTTC
TRBV10-3	TRBJ1-2	.	.	CAIRTDYGYTF	TGTGCCATCAGGACAGACTATGGCTACACCTTC
TRBV5-4	TRBJ2-7	.	TRBD1	CASSMLGGRGEQYF	TGTGCCAGCAGCATGTTAGGGGGCAGGGGCGAGCAGTACTTC
TRBV2	TRBJ1-1	.	.	CASSEGPEAFF	TGTGCCAGCAGTGAAGGGCCGGAAGCTTTCTTT
TRBV7-2	TRBJ1-6	.	.	CASSPPGGEGSPLHF	TGTGCCAGCAGCCCTCCGGGGGGGGAAGGTTCACCCCTCCACTTT
TRBV7-8	TRBJ2-7	.	TRBD1	CASSLAGRGLDEQYF	TGTGCCAGCAGCTTAGCGGGCAGGGGGCTAGACGAGCAGTACTTC
TRBV12-5	TRBJ1-5	.	TRBD1	CASGPPGQGIGSNQPQNF	TGTGCTAGTGGTCCCCCGGGACAGGGAATCGGTAGCAATCAGCCCCAGAATTTT
TRBV2	TRBJ2-2	.	.	CASTGNTGELFF	TGTGCCAGCACGGGGAACACCGGGGAGCTGTTTTTT
TRBV11-2	TRBJ1-4	few	.	CASSSSDKPGGEKLFF	TGTGCCAGCAGCTCGTCCGACAAACCGGGAGGTGAAAAACTGTTTTTT
TRBV6-5	TRBJ2-7	.	TRBD1	CASRPTGTGSYEQYF	TGTGCCAGCAGGCCTACCGGGACAGGGTCGTACGAGCAGTACTTC
TRBV2	TRBJ2-2	.	.	CASSSMKQTGELFF	TGTGCCAGCAGTTCAATGAAACAAACCGGGGAGCTGTTTTTT
TRBV7-9	TRBJ1-1	.	.	CASSLGSFGMNTEAFF	TGTGCCAGCAGCTTAGGATCCTTCGGGATGAACACTGAAGCTTTCTTT
TRBV5-1	TRBJ2-1	.	TRBD2	CASSTGGGSYNEQFF	TGCGCCAGCAGCACCGGGGGGGGCTCCTACAATGAGCAGTTCTTC